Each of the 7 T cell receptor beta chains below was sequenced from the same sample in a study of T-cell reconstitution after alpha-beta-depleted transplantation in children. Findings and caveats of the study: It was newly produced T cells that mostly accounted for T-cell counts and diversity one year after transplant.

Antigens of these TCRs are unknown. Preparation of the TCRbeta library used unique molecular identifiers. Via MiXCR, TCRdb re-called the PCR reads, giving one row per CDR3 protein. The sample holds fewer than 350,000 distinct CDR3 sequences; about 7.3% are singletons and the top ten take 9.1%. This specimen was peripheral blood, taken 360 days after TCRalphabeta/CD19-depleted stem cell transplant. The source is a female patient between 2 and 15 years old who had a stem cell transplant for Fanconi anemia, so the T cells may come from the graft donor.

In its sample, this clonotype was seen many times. DNA of the CDR3: TGTGCCAGCAGCTTAGCGCTAGGCGTGGGGAGGAAACTGTTTTTT. Encoded protein: CASSLALGVGRKLFF. V gene TRBV7-6 combines with J gene TRBJ1-4, with D hard to call. The germline gives CDR1 SGHVS, CDR2 FNYEAQ. CDR3 length equals 15 residues. V was trimmed by 0 bases and J by 11 bases, leaving 16 bases between them.

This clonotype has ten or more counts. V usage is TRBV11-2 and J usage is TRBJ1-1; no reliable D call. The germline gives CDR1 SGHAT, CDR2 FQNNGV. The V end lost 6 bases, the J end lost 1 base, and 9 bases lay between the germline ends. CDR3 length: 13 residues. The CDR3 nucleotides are TGTGCCAGCAGTTTATGGGGGAACACTGAAGCTTTCTTT. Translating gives CASSLWGNTEAFF.

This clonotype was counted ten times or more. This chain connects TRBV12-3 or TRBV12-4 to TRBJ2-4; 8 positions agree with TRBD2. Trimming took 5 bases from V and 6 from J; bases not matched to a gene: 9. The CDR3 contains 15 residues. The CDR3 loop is CASSLPGGGGNIQYF. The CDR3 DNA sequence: TGTGCCAGCAGTCTTCCGGGAGGGGGAGGAAACATTCAGTACTTC.

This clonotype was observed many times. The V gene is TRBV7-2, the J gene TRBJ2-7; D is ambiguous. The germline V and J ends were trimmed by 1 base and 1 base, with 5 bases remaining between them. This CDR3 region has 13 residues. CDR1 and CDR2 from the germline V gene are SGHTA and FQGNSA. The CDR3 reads CASSLVQSYEQYF. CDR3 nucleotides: TGTGCCAGCAGCTTAGTTCAGTCCTACGAGCAGTACTTC.

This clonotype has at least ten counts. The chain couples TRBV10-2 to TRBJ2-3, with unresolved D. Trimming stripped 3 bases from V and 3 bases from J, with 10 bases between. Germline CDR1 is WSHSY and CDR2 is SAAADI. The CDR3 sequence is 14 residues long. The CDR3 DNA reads TGCGCCAGCAGTGATGGGCGGATTACAGATACGCAGTATTTT. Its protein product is CASSDGRITDTQYF.

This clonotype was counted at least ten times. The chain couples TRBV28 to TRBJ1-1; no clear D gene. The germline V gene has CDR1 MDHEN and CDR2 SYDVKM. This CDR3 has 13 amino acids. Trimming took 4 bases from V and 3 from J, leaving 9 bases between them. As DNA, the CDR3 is TGTGCCAGCAGTTCCCCACCCCACACTGAAGCTTTCTTT. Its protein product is CASSSPPHTEAFF. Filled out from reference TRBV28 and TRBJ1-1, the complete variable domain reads DVKVTQSSRYLVKRTGEKVFLECVQDMDHENMFWYRQDPGLGLRLIYFSYDVKMKEKGDIPEGYSVSREKKERFSLILESASTNQTSMYLCASSSPPHTEAFFGQGTRLTVV.

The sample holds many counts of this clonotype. The CDR3 DNA reads TGCGCCAGCAGCCAGGACGGACAGAGAGCGGGTACGCAGTATTTT. This encodes CASSQDGQRAGTQYF. This chain connects TRBV5-1 to TRBJ2-3, with D perhaps TRBD1 or TRBD2 (6 bases each). Germline V lookup: CDR1 SGHRS, CDR2 YFSETQ. The germline V and J ends were trimmed by 4 bases and 8 bases, with 20 bases remaining between them. The CDR3 loop spans 15 amino acids.